This T cell receptor (beta chain) comes out of a study of T cells in Graves' hyperthyroidism and ophthalmopathy. Graves' hyperthyroidism without ophthalmopathy progression within 18 months was termed stable. It was RNA transcripts that yielded the amplified TCR beta CDR3 regions. HTBI primers drove first-round RT-PCR of the TCR CDR3. One entry per CDR3 protein, called by TCRdb with MiXCR from the multiplex PCR reads. The sample contains fewer than 700,000 distinct CDR3 sequences, around 15% of which appear only once. The germline V and J ends were trimmed by 3 bases and 0 bases, with 12 bases remaining between them. This CDR3 spans 15 amino acids. Germline lookup yields CDR1 MGHRA and CDR2 YSYEKL.

The sample comprised blood. This receptor was identified in a woman aged 25 to 39 with Graves' hyperthyroidism. The V call is TRBV4-1, the J call TRBJ2-7; unclear D gene. The chain's CDR3 is CASSQIAQSSYEQYF. As DNA, the CDR3 is TGCGCCAGCAGCCAGATAGCACAGAGCTCCTACGAGCAGTACTTC.